Presented here are 14 T cell receptor beta chains from one specimen sequenced in a study of chemoradiotherapy in HPV16-positive cancers. The repertoire was sequenced with immunoSEQ multiplex PCR; TCRdb's copy has only in-frame clones and lacks some. The repertoire holds 30,000 to 35,000 clones, with approximately 86% as singletons. The source was blood, collected from a patient who underwent chemoradiotherapy. The origin of the receptors is a human donor with HPV-associated anogenital cancer.

Only one count was recorded for this clone. The genes are TRBV4-1 and TRBJ2-2; D uncertain. The V and J ends lost 3 bases and 2 bases respectively, with 4 bases between them. Germline V gives CDR1 MGHRA, CDR2 YSYEKL. This CDR3 comprises 13 residues. This CDR3 reads CASSHTNTGELFF. DNA for the CDR3: TGCGCCAGCAGCCACACCAACACCGGGGAGCTGTTTTTT.

The CDR3 DNA follows: TGCGCCAGCAGCCAAGACGGGGGAGCTCGCACTGAAGCTTTCTTT. It yields the protein CASSQDGGARTEAFF. This chain connects TRBV4-1 to TRBJ1-1; D is possibly TRBD1 (5 bases). V was cut by 0 bases and J by 4 bases, with 12 bases left in between. CDR1 is MGHRA and CDR2 is YSYEKL in the germline V gene. CDR3 length: 15 amino acids.

This clone has just a few counts. The J gene is TRBJ1-1, the V gene TRBV7-3, with D hard to call. Trimming left V 5 bases short and J 0 bases short, with 10 bases between. This CDR3 spans 14 amino acids. Germline lookup yields CDR1 SGHTA and CDR2 FQGTGA. The CDR3 bases are TGTGCCAGCAGCCCGGGGAGAGTGAACACTGAAGCTTTCTTT. Its translation is CASSPGRVNTEAFF.

The chain uses TRBV5-4 and TRBJ2-3; 7 bases agree with TRBD2. The CDR3 is 14 residues long. V lost 1 base and J lost 3; bases outside the gene matches: 2. Germline V CDR1 and CDR2: SGHNT, YYREEE (reference sequence). The CDR3 reads CASSLLGGTDTQYF. CDR3 bases: TGTGCCAGCAGCTTGTTGGGGGGGACAGATACGCAGTATTTT. Looking up the rest from reference TRBV5-4 and TRBJ2-3 gives the full variable domain: ETGVTQSPTHLIKTRGQQVTLRCSSQSGHNTVSWYQQALGQGPQFIFQYYREEENGRGNFPPRFSGLQFPNYSSELNVNALELDDSALYLCASSLLGGTDTQYFGPGTRLTVL.

J is TRBJ1-3 and V is TRBV7-6, with D possibly being TRBD1 (5 bases). The germline V gene encodes CDR1 SGHVS and CDR2 FNYEAQ. V lost 5 bases, J lost 0 bases, and 17 bases lay in between. The length of the CDR3 is 17 residues. As DNA, the CDR3 is TGTGCCAGCAGCCCTAGGACACTCCACAACTCTGGAAACACCATATATTTT. The encoded protein is CASSPRTLHNSGNTIYF.

This clone came up a few times. The genes are TRBV28 and TRBJ1-1; the D gene is possibly TRBD1 (5 bases). V was pared by 7 bases and J by 1 base, with 19 bases between. The CDR3 loop spans 16 amino acids. Germline V gene sequence: CDR1 MDHEN, CDR2 SYDVKM. DNA of the CDR3: TGTGCCAGCATAGCCGGGGTGGGGGTGACGAACACTGAAGCTTTCTTT. Residues: CASIAGVGVTNTEAFF.

This sequence joins TRBV7-6 and TRBJ2-5; D perhaps matches TRBD1 (5 bases). Germline CDR1 SGHVS, CDR2 FNYEAQ. The ends were cut back, 1 base at V and 1 base at J, with 7 bases in the middle. CDR3 length equals 14 residues. CDR3 sequence reads: CASSLGQLQETQYF. CDR3 bases: TGTGCCAGCAGCTTAGGACAGCTCCAAGAGACCCAGTACTTC.

This rearrangement joins TRBV6-1 to TRBJ2-1, with TRBD2 as a possible D gene (6 bases). Deletions cut 4 bases from V and 8 bases from J, with 15 bases between. CDR3 length: 14 residues. CDR1 and CDR2 (germline): MNHNS, SASEGT. As DNA, the CDR3 is TGTGCCAGCAGTGGCCGGAGGGACGCATATGAGCAGTTCTTC. This encodes CASSGRRDAYEQFF.

This clone has a single count. The chain uses TRBV7-2 and TRBJ1-6; D gene ambiguous. Trimming took 5 bases from V and 10 from J, leaving 9 bases between them. This CDR3 is built from 12 residues. Germline assignment: CDR1 SGHTA and CDR2 FQGNSA. DNA for the CDR3: TGTGCCAGCAGCCCCTCCAAGTCACCCCTCCACTTT. As protein: CASSPSKSPLHF.

The chain couples TRBV5-1 to TRBJ1-6, with 10 nucleotides matching TRBD1. Germline CDR1 is SGHRS and CDR2 is YFSETQ. CDR3 length equals 15 residues. With V trimmed by 0 bases and J by 9 bases, 3 bases remained unmatched. CDR3: CASSLGGQGRSPLHF. In nucleotides, the CDR3 is TGCGCCAGCAGCTTGGGGGGACAGGGGCGTTCACCCCTCCACTTT.

The rearrangement joins TRBV6-5 to TRBJ1-5; D is uncertain. The CDR3 covers 15 residues. CDR1 and CDR2 from the germline V gene are MNHEY and SVGAGI. Trimming removed 0 bases from V and 5 bases from J, with 11 bases in between. CDR3 sequence: CASSYSIASHQPQHF. CDR3 sequence (DNA): TGTGCCAGCAGTTACTCGATCGCCAGTCATCAGCCCCAGCATTTT.

This clone was recorded once. CDR3: CASRAGGALIEAFF. The CDR3 nucleotides read TGTGCCAGTAGGGCCGGGGGGGCGTTGATTGAAGCTTTCTTT. The V gene is TRBV19, the J gene TRBJ1-1, with D maybe TRBD1 (6 bases). V shed 6 bases and J shed 7 bases, with 18 bases lying between them. CDR1 LNHDA and CDR2 SQIVND come from the germline V gene (reference sequence). This CDR3 has 14 amino acids.

The chain combines TRBV2 with TRBJ2-3; D perhaps matches TRBD1 (6 bases). Between the trimmed V and J ends, which lost 3 bases and 2 bases, there was a span of 21 bases. CDR3 length: 18 residues. The germline gives CDR1 SNHLY, CDR2 FYNNEI. CDR3 region: CASSEGLWGPGYTDTQYF. The CDR3, as DNA: TGTGCCAGCAGTGAGGGTCTGTGGGGGCCGGGCTACACAGATACGCAGTATTTT. The whole variable domain, remainder taken from reference TRBV2 and TRBJ2-3, is EPEVTQTPSHQVTQMGQEVILRCVPISNHLYFYWYRQILGQKVEFLVSFYNNEISEKSEIFDDQFSVERPDGSNFTLKIRSTKLEDSAMYFCASSEGLWGPGYTDTQYFGPGTRLTVL.

This sequence joins TRBV7-2 and TRBJ2-1; the D gene is possibly TRBD2 (6 bases). This CDR3 is built from 16 residues. The ends were cut back, 5 bases at V and 6 bases at J, with 20 bases in the middle. Germline V gives CDR1 SGHTA, CDR2 FQGNSA. The CDR3 coding sequence is TGTGCCAGCAGCCCCCCAGGAGGGGTTGGCACCAATGAGCAGTTCTTC. Its protein product is CASSPPGGVGTNEQFF.